The 24 T cell receptor beta chains below all came from one sample that was sequenced in a study of T cells after yellow fever vaccination. TCRdb called the 5' RACE reads again in MiXCR, with one record for every CDR3 protein. The data contain a few hundred thousand distinct CDR3 sequences, around an eighth of them singletons. The material was CD4+ T cells sorted from PBMCs, obtained 15 days after the yellow fever booster vaccination. Receptors were obtained from a man between 18 and 29 years old who received the YFV17D yellow fever vaccine.

Many counts were recorded for this clonotype. This chain joins TRBV5-1 and TRBJ2-7; 10 nucleotides align to TRBD2. This CDR3 is built from 17 residues. Trimming took 4 bases from V and 0 from J; bases not matched to a gene: 10. The germline V gene has CDR1 SGHRS and CDR2 YFSETQ. The CDR3 DNA is TGCGCCAGCAGCATAACCTTAGCGGGGGGCAGCTCCTACGAGCAGTACTTC. Translation: CASSITLAGGSSYEQYF.

V and J are TRBV5-1 and TRBJ1-2; perhaps TRBD1 as D (5 bases). The CDR3 consists of 15 residues. Trimming took off 4 bases at V and 3 bases at J, with 16 bases between the two ends. CDR1 and CDR2 (germline): SGHRS, YFSETQ. In nucleotides, the CDR3 is TGCGCCAGCAGCCTCTCCGGGACCCCGGACTATGGCTACACCTTC. Translating it yields CASSLSGTPDYGYTF.

The chain joins TRBV2 to TRBJ2-7; D is undetermined. The CDR3 loop spans 14 amino acids. The germline V and J ends were trimmed by 9 bases and 0 bases, with 15 bases remaining between them. Germline V gives CDR1 SNHLY, CDR2 FYNNEI. CDR3 bases: TGTGCCAGTTCCTCCCTGACATTCTCCTACGAGCAGTACTTC. It codes for CASSSLTFSYEQYF.

In this sample, this clonotype turned up many times. The chain links TRBV12-3 or TRBV12-4 to TRBJ1-5; 10 nucleotides align to TRBD1. Trimming cost V 6 bases and J 6 bases; bases outside gene matches: 5. The CDR3 consists of 14 residues. The CDR3 loop is CASSRQGAGQPQHF. The CDR3 nucleotides read TGTGCCAGCAGCAGACAGGGGGCAGGTCAGCCCCAGCATTTT.

The chain recombines TRBV5-6 with TRBJ1-1; D call uncertain. This CDR3 has 12 amino acids. CDR1 and CDR2 from the germline V gene are SGHDT and YYEEEE. V shed 10 bases and J shed 4 bases, with 14 bases lying between them. Here the CDR3 reads CALRPCSTEAFF. The DNA of the CDR3 is TGTGCCCTTCGACCCTGCTCCACTGAAGCTTTCTTT.

Only a few counts were recorded for this clonotype. The chain is built from TRBV28 and TRBJ1-6, with D perhaps TRBD1 (5 bases). Germline values: CDR1 MDHEN, CDR2 SYDVKM. The CDR3 totals 12 residues. Trimming took 7 bases from V and 9 from J, leaving 10 bases between them. The CDR3 DNA follows: TGTGCCAGCAATGGCAGGGTTTCACCCCTCCACTTT. This sequence encodes CASNGRVSPLHF.

This clonotype was seen more than once but under ten times. The rearrangement uses TRBV29-1 and TRBJ2-7; 8 bases are a match to TRBD1. Germline loops: CDR1 SQVTM, CDR2 ANQGSEA. The V segment lost 7 bases and the J segment 0 bases; nucleotides outside the gene matches: 8. The CDR3 totals 14 residues. CDR3 sequence (DNA): TGCAGCGCCCTGGACAGGGCGAGCTCCTACGAGCAGTACTTC. It encodes CSALDRASSYEQYF.

The chain employs TRBV20-1 and TRBJ1-2, with unresolved D. The CDR3 is made up of 14 amino acids. The germline V gene has CDR1 DFQATT and CDR2 SNEGSKA (reference sequence). The V gene lost 6 bases and the J gene lost 0 bases, with 14 bases spanning the gap. DNA for the CDR3: TGCAGTGCGCTGGAGGCAGGCGCTAACTATGGCTACACCTTC. Amino acid sequence: CSALEAGANYGYTF.

This clonotype was detected a few times. Here the CDR3 DNA reads TGTGCCAGCAGCTACAAGCCGGGACTAGAGTACGAGCAGTACTTC. Its translation is CASSYKPGLEYEQYF. The rearrangement uses TRBV7-3 and TRBJ2-7; 8 bases are shared with TRBD2. V was clipped by 4 bases and J by 4 bases; unmatched bases: 9. The CDR3 covers 15 residues. CDR1 and CDR2 from the germline V gene are SGHTA and FQGTGA.

A few counts support this clonotype. This chain joins TRBV10-2 and TRBJ2-3, with D possibly matching TRBD2 (5 bases). This CDR3 is 18 amino acids long. Trimming cost V 0 bases and J 2 bases, with 18 bases left between them. Germline lookup yields CDR1 WSHSY and CDR2 SAAADI. CDR3 DNA: TGCGCCAGCAGTGAGTCGATAAGTGAGGGCCTCCACACAGATACGCAGTATTTT. Its protein product is CASSESISEGLHTDTQYF.

A few counts support this clonotype. The CDR3 DNA reads as TGTGCCGGCCCGGGACAGAACTATGGCTACACCTTC. It encodes CAGPGQNYGYTF. This sequence joins TRBV25-1 and TRBJ1-2; 7 positions match TRBD1. V lost 11 bases and J lost 2; bases outside the gene matches: 5. This CDR3 is built from 12 residues. Germline CDR1 reads MGHDK; CDR2 reads SYGVNS.

The V and J genes are TRBV2 and TRBJ1-5; D not resolved. Trimming took off 8 bases at V and 2 bases at J, with 13 bases between the two ends. This CDR3 has 14 amino acids. Germline CDR1 and CDR2: SNHLY and FYNNEI. CDR3 nucleotides: TGTGCCAGCGGGCCCGAGAGGGGCAATCAGCCCCAGCATTTT. Protein: CASGPERGNQPQHF.

The table lists this clonotype with many counts. The chain recombines TRBV7-8 with TRBJ2-3, with 11 bases that match TRBD2. V lost 1 base and J lost 4; bases outside the gene matches: 4. Germline loops: CDR1 SGHVS, CDR2 FQNEAQ. CDR3 size: 16 residues. The DNA of the CDR3 is TGTGCCAGCAGCTTAGTAGGACTAGCGGGTCCAGATACGCAGTATTTT. It codes for CASSLVGLAGPDTQYF.

As DNA, the CDR3 is TGTGCCAGCGAGGGGGGTCCTGGATCACAAGATACGCAGTATTTT. Protein product: CASEGGPGSQDTQYF. V and J are TRBV9 and TRBJ2-3, with D perhaps being TRBD1 or TRBD2 (6 bases each). CDR1 is SGDLS and CDR2 is YYNGEE in the germline V gene. The CDR3 is 15 amino acids. V shed 7 bases and J shed 5 bases, with 20 bases lying between them.

The chain has TRBV20-1 and TRBJ2-3; D possibly corresponds to TRBD2 (7 bases). The germline CDR1 and CDR2 sequences are DFQATT and SNEGSKA (reference sequence). The CDR3 spans 14 residues. V was shortened by 6 bases and J by 5 bases, with 18 bases between the two germline ends. This CDR3 reads CSASNRGGVDTQYF. CDR3 DNA sequence: TGCAGTGCGAGTAATAGGGGGGGAGTAGATACGCAGTATTTT.

J is TRBJ1-5 and V is TRBV10-1, with 9 bases lining up with TRBD1. This CDR3 comprises 12 residues. Germline values: CDR1 WNHNN, CDR2 SYGVQD (reference sequence). V shed 6 bases, J shed 16 bases, and the junction held 10 bases outside the gene matches. The CDR3 is CASRGDRASFHF. DNA for the CDR3: TGCGCCAGCAGAGGGGACAGGGCGTCGTTCCATTTT.

This clonotype was counted a few times. The CDR3 DNA is TGCAGTGCTAGGGGACTAGCGGGGGGATCGAACACCGGGGAGCTGTTTTTT. Translation gives CSARGLAGGSNTGELFF. The chain uses TRBV20-1 and TRBJ2-2, with 15 bases aligning to TRBD2. CDR3 length: 17 residues. J was trimmed by 0 bases and V by 3 bases; bases with no gene match: 2. Germline V gene data show CDR1 as DFQATT and CDR2 as SNEGSKA (reference sequence).

This clonotype has more than one count but fewer than ten. The chain joins TRBV20-1 to TRBJ2-7; D gene uncertain. The CDR3 contains 12 residues. The germline V gene encodes CDR1 DFQATT and CDR2 SNEGSKA (reference sequence). The V gene lost 3 bases and the J gene lost 3 bases, with 9 bases spanning the gap. This CDR3 reads CSASLQNYEQYF. CDR3 nucleotide sequence: TGCAGTGCTAGTTTACAGAACTACGAGCAGTACTTC.

The rearrangement joins TRBV20-1 to TRBJ2-5; TRBD2 aligns across 9 bases. The CDR3 extends over 15 amino acids. The germline V gene encodes CDR1 DFQATT and CDR2 SNEGSKA (reference sequence). Losses at the gene ends were 5 bases for V and 4 bases for J; bases not matched to a gene: 11. The CDR3, as DNA: TGCAGTGCTGGGCGAGCGGGGGGCGGGGGAGAGACCCAGTACTTC. It specifies CSAGRAGGGGETQYF.

The chain employs TRBV4-3 and TRBJ1-3; a weak D match, TRBD1 (5 bases). This CDR3 spans 16 amino acids. The germline V gene has CDR1 LGHNA and CDR2 YSLEER. The V end lost 5 bases, the J end lost 3 bases, and 17 bases lay between the germline ends. CDR3 coding DNA: TGCGCCAGCAGCTCCCGCCGGGACGGAAGTGGAAACACCATATATTTT. Its protein product is CASSSRRDGSGNTIYF.

V gene TRBV6-2 or TRBV6-3 combines with J gene TRBJ2-2, with D possibly called TRBD1 or TRBD2 (5 bases each). The germline V gene encodes CDR1 MNHEY and CDR2 SVGEGT. This CDR3 region has 12 residues. Trimming shortened V by 8 bases and J by 6 bases, and 10 bases separated the two germline ends. The CDR3 spells CASRRGSGELFF. Written as DNA, the CDR3 is TGTGCCAGCCGCCGGGGCTCCGGGGAGCTGTTTTTT.

This chain connects TRBV20-1 to TRBJ1-6; 7 bases match TRBD1. Germline V gives CDR1 DFQATT, CDR2 SNEGSKA (reference sequence). The CDR3 runs 14 residues. V dropped 6 bases and J dropped 5; count of bases not matched to a gene: 7. The CDR3 reads CSARRDSNNSPLHF. CDR3 sequence (DNA): TGCAGTGCCAGGCGGGACAGCAATAATTCACCCCTCCACTTT.

This chain uses TRBV28 with TRBJ2-7; D call uncertain. The CDR3 extends over 12 amino acids. Germline V lookup: CDR1 MDHEN, CDR2 SYDVKM. The V and J ends lost 5 bases and 6 bases respectively, with 11 bases between them. Here the CDR3 reads CASSIMEGEQYF. CDR3 DNA: TGTGCCAGCAGTATTATGGAAGGCGAGCAGTACTTC.

The rearrangement links TRBV6-2 or TRBV6-3 to TRBJ1-6; D is ambiguous. The length of the CDR3 is 15 residues. Between the trimmed V and J ends, which lost 5 bases and 7 bases, there was a span of 15 bases. CDR1 and CDR2 from the germline V gene are MNHEY and SVGEGT. The CDR3, as DNA: TGTGCCAGCAGTCCCCAGGCGGGAATCAATTCACCCCTCCACTTT. This gives the protein CASSPQAGINSPLHF.